This passage covers 6 T cell receptor beta chains from one sample sequenced in a study of blood T cell dynamics during melanoma immunotherapy (dated by TCRdb to 2019 to 2021). The library relied on the immunoSEQ multiplex PCR assay. TCRdb's version of the immuneACCESS table is confined to in-frame rearrangements and falls short of the full clone set. An unresolved V gene accounts for under half of the shortfall where checked; the remainder is of unknown origin. The sample yields roughly 12,000 clones; roughly 84% were counted once. The top ten clonotypes cover 15% of the sample. The label giving this sample's time point can be read as: week 3, after first cycle of checkpoint inhibitor. The sample in question was blood, obtained from a patient treated with checkpoint blockade. All receptors come from a human donor with melanoma.

Only one count was recorded for this clone. The rearrangement joins TRBV5-1 to TRBJ2-1, with 10 nucleotides matching TRBD2. The CDR3 extends over 17 amino acids. J lost 3 bases, V lost 7 bases, and 13 bases had no gene match. Germline CDR1 and CDR2: SGHRS and YFSETQ. DNA for the CDR3: TGCGCCAGCTCGAGGGGTAGCGGGGGGCAGCGCTACAATGAGCAGTTCTTC. Amino acids: CASSRGSGGQRYNEQFF.

The gene calls are TRBV7-2 and TRBJ1-2; D may be TRBD1 (6 bases). The CDR3 has 14 amino acids. Trimming left V 2 bases short and J 7 bases short, with 14 bases between. CDR1 and CDR2 from the germline V gene are SGHTA and FQGNSA. CDR3 DNA: TGTGCCAGCAGCTTACGTCAGGGGTCCGGTGGCTACACCTTC. Its protein is CASSLRQGSGGYTF.

The CDR3 nucleotides are TGTGCCAGCAGCAGGGGGTACACCGGGGAGCTGTTTTTT. This codes for CASSRGYTGELFF. The chain has TRBV7-9 and TRBJ2-2; a weak D match, TRBD1 (6 bases). The CDR3 is made up of 13 amino acids. V dropped 5 bases and J dropped 3 bases, with 7 bases sitting between them. Germline CDR1 SEHNR, CDR2 FQNEAQ (reference sequence). Using reference TRBV7-9 and TRBJ2-2 for the parts outside the CDR3, the full variable domain is DTGVSQNPRHKITKRGQNVTFRCDPISEHNRLYWYRQTLGQGPEFLTYFQNEAQLEKSRLLSDRFSAERPKGSFSTLEIQRTEQGDSAMYLCASSRGYTGELFFGEGSRLTVL.

V and J are TRBV6-5 and TRBJ2-7, with D unclear. The ends were cut back, 4 bases at V and 6 bases at J, with 7 bases in the middle. This CDR3 is 11 amino acids long. CDR1 is MNHEY, CDR2 SVGAGI, per germline. CDR3 nucleotides: TGTGCCAGCAGTTCCTTTGTCGAGCAGTACTTC. Encoded protein: CASSSFVEQYF.

This rearrangement joins TRBV7-5 to TRBJ1-2; the table assigns TRBD1, which was not confirmed against the DNA. TRBV7-5 has pseudogene status. There are 15 residues in the CDR3. The CDR3 sequence is CASSLATTALYGYTF. Written as DNA, the CDR3 is TGTGCCAGCAGCTTAGCGACCACAGCCCTCTATGGCTACACCTTC.

This rearrangement joins TRBV2 to TRBJ2-7, with a weak D call TRBD1 (6 bases). The CDR3 length is 15 residues. Trimming removed 8 bases from V and 2 bases from J, with 19 bases in between. Germline V gene sequence: CDR1 SNHLY, CDR2 FYNNEI. CDR3: CASGGEGENAYEQYF. CDR3 DNA: TGTGCCAGCGGGGGCGAGGGGGAAAATGCCTACGAGCAGTACTTC.